Reported below is one TCR beta chain. Antigen specificity is unknown. The CDR3 totals 17 residues. Germline CDR1 is SGHAT and CDR2 is FQNNGV. Germline trimming cut 0 bases from V and 5 bases from J; bases unmatched to any gene: 11. This entry is derived from a study of cytomegalovirus exposure and HLA in healthy donors. The PCR used 60 Vbeta and 13 Jbeta primers. Measured with immunoSEQ multiplex PCR; TCRdb has only the in-frame clones, and not every one. The sample carries roughly 150,000 clones, 65% to 90% recorded once. It was healthy bone marrow donors who served as donors. Study observations and caveats: TCR beta sequences reportedly predicted most subjects' HLA-A and HLA-B alleles accurately. Altogether, 150 to 200 TCR beta chains were recorded as cytomegalovirus-associated.

Sequenced: PBMCs. The chain couples TRBV11-2 to TRBJ1-1, with TRBD1 matching over 8 bases. This clonotype was obtained from a male donor in good health and CMV-seronegative. The CDR3 sequence is CASSLDDPGQAMTEAFF. In DNA form, the CDR3 reads TGTGCCAGCAGCTTAGACGATCCGGGACAGGCTATGACTGAAGCTTTCTTT.